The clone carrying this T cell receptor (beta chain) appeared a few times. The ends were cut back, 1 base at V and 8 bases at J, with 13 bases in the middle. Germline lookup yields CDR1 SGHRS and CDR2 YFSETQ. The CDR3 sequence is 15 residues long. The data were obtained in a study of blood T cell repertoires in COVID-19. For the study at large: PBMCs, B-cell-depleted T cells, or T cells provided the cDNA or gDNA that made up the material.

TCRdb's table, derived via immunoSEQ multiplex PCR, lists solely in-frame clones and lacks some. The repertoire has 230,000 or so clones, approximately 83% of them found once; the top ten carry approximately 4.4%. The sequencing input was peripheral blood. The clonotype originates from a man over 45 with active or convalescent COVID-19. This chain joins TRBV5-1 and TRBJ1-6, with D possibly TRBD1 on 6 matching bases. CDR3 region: CASSLMSRGDSPLHF. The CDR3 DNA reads TGCGCCAGCAGCTTGATGAGCAGGGGTGATTCACCCCTCCACTTT.